These 23 T cell receptor beta chains came from one sample sequenced in a study of STAT5B mutations in CD4+ large granular lymphocyte leukemia. Sequencing was performed with immunoSEQ multiplex PCR; in TCRdb, only in-frame clones are kept and a portion is missing. Found here are fewer than 40,000 clones, approximately 80% of them singletons; the top ten hold approximately 2.5%. Sequenced sample: CD4+ T cells from blood buffy coats. These TCRs come from a human donor in good health.

J is TRBJ1-1 and V is TRBV29-1, with D uncertain. Germline values: CDR1 SQVTM, CDR2 ANQGSEA. The germline V and J ends were trimmed by 4 bases and 5 bases, with 14 bases remaining between them. The CDR3 contains 13 residues. CDR3 sequence reads: CSVGDTTWTEAFF. For the CDR3, the DNA is TGCAGCGTTGGTGACACTACGTGGACTGAAGCTTTCTTT.

The rearrangement links TRBV29-1 to TRBJ1-1; perhaps TRBD1 as D (5 bases). Germline CDR1 reads SQVTM; CDR2 reads ANQGSEA. The CDR3 contains 14 residues. V lost 6 bases to trimming and J lost 5 bases, with 19 bases between them. The DNA for the CDR3 is TGCAGCGTCTTTCCGGGACGGCCGCGGACTGAAGCTTTCTTT. This sequence encodes CSVFPGRPRTEAFF.

The gene calls are TRBV4-1 and TRBJ2-3; 8 bases align to TRBD1. Germline V CDR1 and CDR2: MGHRA, YSYEKL. V was clipped by 4 bases and J by 0 bases; unmatched bases: 6. The CDR3 runs to 16 residues. The CDR3 here is CASSRGQGYSTDTQYF. CDR3 DNA: TGCGCCAGCAGCCGCGGACAGGGCTATAGCACAGATACGCAGTATTTT.

The rearrangement joins TRBV28 to TRBJ1-5; no clear D. In germline, CDR1 is MDHEN, CDR2 SYDVKM. This CDR3 region has 14 residues. Trimming removed 3 bases at V and 2 bases at J, with 8 bases between. CDR3 nucleotides: TGTGCCAGCAGTTTGGGGTCGGGCAATCAGCCCCAGCATTTT. Residues: CASSLGSGNQPQHF.

The chain uses TRBV5-5 and TRBJ1-4; possible D gene TRBD1, 5 bases. Germline V gene sequence: CDR1 SGHKS, CDR2 YYEKEE (reference sequence). V was shortened by 3 bases and J by 5 bases, with 17 bases between the two germline ends. The CDR3 extends over 16 amino acids. The CDR3 bases are TGTGCCAGCAGCTGGAGAGAGACAGCCCCCAATGAAAAACTGTTTTTT. It codes for CASSWRETAPNEKLFF. Using reference TRBV5-5 and TRBJ1-4 for the parts outside the CDR3, the full variable domain is DAGVTQSPTHLIKTRGQQVTLRCSPISGHKSVSWYQQVLGQGPQFIFQYYEKEERGRGNFPDRFSARQFPNYSSELNVNALLLGDSALYLCASSWRETAPNEKLFFGSGTQLSVL.

The chain couples TRBV6-1 to TRBJ2-1; a weak D match, TRBD1 (6 bases). V lost 7 bases and J 1 base, leaving 14 bases between the germline ends. The CDR3 totals 15 residues. The germline V gene has CDR1 MNHNS and CDR2 SASEGT. The CDR3 spells CASTPTGSSYNEQFF. The CDR3 coding sequence is TGTGCCAGCACTCCGACAGGTAGTTCCTACAATGAGCAGTTCTTC.

The chain has TRBV27 and TRBJ1-6; 10 bases map to TRBD1. The CDR3 is made up of 15 amino acids. J was trimmed by 14 bases and V by 5 bases; bases with no gene match: 12. Germline V lookup: CDR1 MNHEY, CDR2 SMNVEV (reference sequence). The CDR3 reads CASSPGTGAQITLHF. In DNA form, the CDR3 reads TGTGCCAGCAGTCCCGGGACAGGGGCACAAATCACCCTCCACTTT.

This clone was found once. The chain uses TRBV18 and TRBJ2-5; TRBD2 is a possible D gene (5 bases). This CDR3 is 15 amino acids long. V was cut by 3 bases and J by 2 bases, with 13 bases left in between. The germline V gene encodes CDR1 KGHSH and CDR2 LQKENI. DNA for the CDR3: TGTGCCAGCTCACCGCGGGCATCCGCACAAGAGACCCAGTACTTC. As protein: CASSPRASAQETQYF.

The gene calls are TRBV9 and TRBJ2-7; weak D call: TRBD2 (8 bases). Per germline, CDR1 SGDLS and CDR2 YYNGEE. The CDR3 covers 15 residues. The V and J ends lost 4 bases and 5 bases respectively, with 19 bases between them. Here the CDR3 reads CASSRGGTVSHEQYF. In nucleotides, the CDR3 is TGTGCCAGCAGCCGGGGGGGGACAGTATCCCACGAGCAGTACTTC.

The gene calls are TRBV18 and TRBJ1-5, with D perhaps TRBD1 (5 bases). CDR3 length equals 15 residues. Trimming took 0 bases from V and 4 from J, leaving 10 bases between them. CDR1 and CDR2 from the germline V gene are KGHSH and LQKENI. CDR3 amino acids: CASSPPGRGNQPQHF. CDR3 in DNA: TGTGCCAGCTCACCACCGGGACGGGGAAATCAGCCCCAGCATTTT.

This clone was counted once. V is TRBV5-4 and J is TRBJ1-1; 9 positions match TRBD1. The CDR3 covers 16 residues. Germline trimming cut 4 bases from V and 0 bases from J; bases unmatched to any gene: 7. Looked up from germline, CDR1 is SGHNT and CDR2 is YYREEE (reference sequence). The CDR3 here is CASSAGTGKMNTEAFF. For the CDR3, the DNA is TGTGCCAGCAGCGCTGGGACAGGGAAAATGAACACTGAAGCTTTCTTT.

V usage is TRBV11-2 and J usage is TRBJ2-5; D might be TRBD2 (7 bases). V was cut by 1 base and J by 5 bases, with 14 bases left in between. The germline gives CDR1 SGHAT, CDR2 FQNNGV. CDR3 length: 15 amino acids. The CDR3 protein is CASSLGVGGLETQYF. The CDR3 DNA is TGTGCCAGCAGCTTAGGAGTCGGGGGGCTGGAGACCCAGTACTTC.

This chain joins TRBV6-5 and TRBJ1-2; D possibly corresponds to TRBD1 (5 bases). The CDR3 runs to 14 residues. The V end lost 3 bases, the J end lost 6 bases, and 14 bases lay between the germline ends. Germline lookup yields CDR1 MNHEY and CDR2 SVGAGI. The CDR3 nucleotides read TGTGCCAGCAGTTATATCTCAGGGAATAATGGCTACACCTTC. It translates to CASSYISGNNGYTF.

This clone was picked up one time. This chain links TRBV5-1 with TRBJ1-3, with 7 bases fitting TRBD1. From germline, CDR1 is SGHRS and CDR2 YFSETQ. The CDR3 sequence is 15 residues long. J lost 4 bases, V lost 4 bases, and 8 bases had no gene match. CDR3 amino acids: CASSPQGTYGNTIYF. The CDR3 DNA follows: TGCGCCAGCAGCCCACAGGGGACCTACGGAAACACCATATATTTT.

The chain combines TRBV5-8 with TRBJ2-3, with a possible D match to TRBD1 (6 bases). V lost 7 bases, J lost 4 bases, and 13 bases lay in between. CDR3 size: 13 residues. Germline lookup yields CDR1 SGHTS and CDR2 YDEGEE. CDR3: CASGRGDADTQYF. As DNA, the CDR3 is TGTGCCAGCGGCAGGGGAGATGCAGATACGCAGTATTTT.

V usage is TRBV7-8 and J usage is TRBJ2-7; 8 bases are a match to TRBD1. The CDR3 spans 16 residues. The germline CDR1 and CDR2 sequences are SGHVS and FQNEAQ. J lost 2 bases, V lost 4 bases, and 10 bases had no gene match. CDR3 in DNA: TGTGCCAGCAGCTCACGGACAGGGAGTTCCCCCTACGAGCAGTACTTC. It codes for CASSSRTGSSPYEQYF.

The genes are TRBV5-1 and TRBJ2-7; 9 bases fit TRBD2. V shed 4 bases, J shed 5 bases, and the junction held 10 bases outside the gene matches. The CDR3 runs to 15 residues. Germline V gene data show CDR1 as SGHRS and CDR2 as YFSETQ. The DNA for the CDR3 is TGCGCCAGCAGCCCAAGACTAGCGGCGACTCACGAGCAGTACTTC. Its translation is CASSPRLAATHEQYF. Variable domain in full (rest from reference TRBV5-1 and TRBJ2-7): KAGVTQTPRYLIKTRGQQVTLSCSPISGHRSVSWYQQTPGQGLQFLFEYFSETQRNKGNFPGRFSGRQFSNSRSEMNVSTLELGDSALYLCASSPRLAATHEQYFGPGTRLTVT.

V and J are TRBV6-1 and TRBJ2-7, with no clear D. Trimming removed 7 bases from V and 12 bases from J, with 16 bases in between. CDR1 MNHNS and CDR2 SASEGT come from the germline V gene. This CDR3 has 11 amino acids. For the CDR3, the DNA is TGTGCCAGCACCGAACCGAGATCAAGGTACTTC. Translating gives CASTEPRSRYF.

The chain carries TRBV11-2 and TRBJ2-3; TRBD2 is a possible D gene (6 bases). The germline V and J ends were trimmed by 2 bases and 4 bases, with 13 bases remaining between them. In germline, CDR1 is SGHAT, CDR2 FQNNGV. The CDR3 runs to 15 residues. The CDR3 DNA sequence: TGTGCCAGCAGCTTAAATGTGGGAGGTCCAGATACGCAGTATTTT. Translating gives CASSLNVGGPDTQYF. The full variable domain, completed using reference TRBV11-2 and TRBJ2-3, is EAGVAQSPRYKIIEKRQSVAFWCNPISGHATLYWYQQILGQGPKLLIQFQNNGVVDDSQLPKDRFSAERLKGVDSTLKIQPAKLEDSAVYLCASSLNVGGPDTQYFGPGTRLTVL.

The count of this clone is one. The chain uses TRBV28 and TRBJ2-5; D possibly uses TRBD1 or TRBD2 (7 bases each). This CDR3 has 15 amino acids. The germline CDR1 and CDR2 sequences are MDHEN and SYDVKM. V was shortened by 6 bases and J by 4 bases, with 18 bases between the two germline ends. The CDR3 spells CASSQGRGRAETQYF. The DNA of the CDR3 is TGTGCCAGCAGCCAGGGGAGGGGGCGGGCAGAGACCCAGTACTTC.

V and J are TRBV7-8 and TRBJ2-1; 10 nucleotides align to TRBD2. The CDR3 length is 16 residues. The junction had 7 bases not matched to a gene; V was cut back by 0 bases and J by 8 bases. CDR1 is SGHVS and CDR2 is FQNEAQ in the germline V gene. CDR3 protein: CASSLAERGGLDEQFF. The CDR3 coding sequence is TGTGCCAGCAGCTTAGCAGAGCGGGGGGGCCTGGATGAGCAGTTCTTC.

The chain recombines TRBV15 with TRBJ2-7; possibly TRBD1 for D (5 bases). Germline CDR1 LNHNV, CDR2 YYDKDF (reference sequence). V was trimmed by 0 bases and J by 2 bases, leaving 8 bases between them. This CDR3 contains 14 residues. The CDR3 region is CATSRDLTAYEQYF. Written as DNA, the CDR3 is TGTGCCACCAGCAGAGATTTGACAGCCTACGAGCAGTACTTC.

V gene TRBV7-8 combines with J gene TRBJ2-7; 9 bases are shared with TRBD2. Germline CDR1 reads SGHVS; CDR2 reads FQNEAQ. J lost 4 bases, V lost 1 base, and 11 bases had no gene match. This CDR3 is built from 17 residues. The CDR3 loop reads CASSLVVSGRVGYEQYF. As DNA, the CDR3 is TGTGCCAGCAGCTTAGTTGTTAGCGGGAGAGTCGGGTACGAGCAGTACTTC.